This T cell receptor (beta chain) was identified in a study of CD8 T cells in Susac syndrome. Per germline, CDR1 KGHSH and CDR2 LQKENI. V lost 11 bases, J lost 0 bases, and 13 bases lay in between. The length of the CDR3 is 14 residues. The study sequenced TCR beta in blood CD8+ and CD4+ T cells. An amount of RNA that ranged from roughly 0.45 to 1 ug was reverse transcribed with random hexamers. It was immunoSEQ multiplex PCR that amplified TCR beta CDR3 across 54 Vbeta and 13 Jbeta. Each CDR3 protein gets one entry after TCRdb re-called the immunoSEQ multiplex PCR reads with MiXCR. The sample comprises some 240,000 distinct CDR3 sequences, 90% to 97% of which are singletons, and around 0.1% rests with the top ten.

The origin of this receptor is a human donor with Susac syndrome. This chain joins TRBV18 and TRBJ2-2, with D perhaps matching TRBD2 (5 bases). Specimen: CD4+ T cells from PBMCs. The CDR3 DNA reads TGTGCCTCCCAAGCCGGGACGAACACCGGGGAGCTGTTTTTT. Residues: CASQAGTNTGELFF.